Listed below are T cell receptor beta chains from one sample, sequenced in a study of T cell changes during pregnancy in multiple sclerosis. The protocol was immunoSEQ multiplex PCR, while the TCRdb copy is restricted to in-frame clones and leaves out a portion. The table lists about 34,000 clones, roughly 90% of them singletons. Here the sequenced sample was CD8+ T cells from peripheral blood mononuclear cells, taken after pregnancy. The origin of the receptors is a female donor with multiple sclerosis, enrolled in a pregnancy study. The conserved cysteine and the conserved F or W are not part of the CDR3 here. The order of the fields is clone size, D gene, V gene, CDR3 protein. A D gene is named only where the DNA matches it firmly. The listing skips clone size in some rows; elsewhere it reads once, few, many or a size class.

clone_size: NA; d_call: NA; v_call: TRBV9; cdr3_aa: ASSVGRSTGELF
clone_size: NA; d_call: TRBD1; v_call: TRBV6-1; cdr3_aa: ASSDWTGANYGYT
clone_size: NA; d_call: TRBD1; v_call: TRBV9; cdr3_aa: ASSVAGTGNNEQF
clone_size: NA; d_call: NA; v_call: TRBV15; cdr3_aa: ATSRVGDPADEQY
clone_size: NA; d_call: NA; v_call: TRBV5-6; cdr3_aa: ASSGSGYGYT
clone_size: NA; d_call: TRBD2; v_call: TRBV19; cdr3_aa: ASPTPRLATTYNEQF
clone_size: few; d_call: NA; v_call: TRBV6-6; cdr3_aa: ASRQGTEAF
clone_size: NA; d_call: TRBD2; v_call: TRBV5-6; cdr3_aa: ASSPGGLAGRNEQF
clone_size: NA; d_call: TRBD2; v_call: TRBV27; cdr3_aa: ASSPWGGNYEQY
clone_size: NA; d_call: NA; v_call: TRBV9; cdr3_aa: ASSVATDSPNTGELF
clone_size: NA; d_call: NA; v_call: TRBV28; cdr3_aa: ASSPHRGYEQY
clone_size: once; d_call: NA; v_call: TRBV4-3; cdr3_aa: ASSQGRGNEQY
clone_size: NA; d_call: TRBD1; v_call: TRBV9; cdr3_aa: ASSPRDRVKGTEAF
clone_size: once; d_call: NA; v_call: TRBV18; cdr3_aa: ASSSESSYNEQF
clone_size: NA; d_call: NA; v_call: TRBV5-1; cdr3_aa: ASSSHSQETQY
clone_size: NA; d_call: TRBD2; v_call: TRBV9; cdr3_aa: ASSVDAGTSGAGRRDEQF
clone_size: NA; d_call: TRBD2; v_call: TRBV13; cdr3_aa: ASSLDQRGTGELF
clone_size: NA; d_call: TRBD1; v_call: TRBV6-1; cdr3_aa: ASSEARTGEYEQY
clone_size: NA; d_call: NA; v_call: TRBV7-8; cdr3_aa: ASSLGRYGYQETQY
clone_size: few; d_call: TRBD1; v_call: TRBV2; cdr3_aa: ASSEAGTGNTEAF
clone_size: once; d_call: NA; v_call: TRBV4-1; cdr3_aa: ASMPSGTDTQY
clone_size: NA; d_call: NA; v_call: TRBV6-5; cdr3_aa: ASSYSGGVIPF
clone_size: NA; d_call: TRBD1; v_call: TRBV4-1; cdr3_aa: ASSQDQWDRVDYEQY
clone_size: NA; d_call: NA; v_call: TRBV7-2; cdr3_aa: ASSLSGARETQY
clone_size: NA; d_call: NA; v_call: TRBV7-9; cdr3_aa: ASSLDSQPEQY
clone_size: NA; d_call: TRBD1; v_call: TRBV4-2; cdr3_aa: ASSQPQGATEAF
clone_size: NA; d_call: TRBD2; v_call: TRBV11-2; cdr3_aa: ASSRSWGGPNEQF
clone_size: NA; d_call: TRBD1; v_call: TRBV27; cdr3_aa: ASSLATGGGTEAF
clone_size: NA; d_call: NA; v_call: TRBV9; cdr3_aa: ASSVGGQLEAF
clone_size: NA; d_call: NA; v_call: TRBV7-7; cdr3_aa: ASSPIQSSTSTGELF
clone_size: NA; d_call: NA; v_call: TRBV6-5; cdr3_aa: ASVGQEAF
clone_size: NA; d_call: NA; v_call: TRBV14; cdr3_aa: ASSFYSTVGYEQY
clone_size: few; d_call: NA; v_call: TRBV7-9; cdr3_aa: ASTPWEEAF
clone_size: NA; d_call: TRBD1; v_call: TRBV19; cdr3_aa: ASSSAPTGPYEQY
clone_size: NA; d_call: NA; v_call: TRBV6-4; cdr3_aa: ASRDSGMTEAF
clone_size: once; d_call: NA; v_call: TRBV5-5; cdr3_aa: ASSLVLTAYEQY
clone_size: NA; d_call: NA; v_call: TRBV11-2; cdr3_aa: ASSLGGRYQF
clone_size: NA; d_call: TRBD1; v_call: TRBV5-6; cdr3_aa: ASSLVVGTGLGYT
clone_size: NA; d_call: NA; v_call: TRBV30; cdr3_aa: ASQGSSDQF
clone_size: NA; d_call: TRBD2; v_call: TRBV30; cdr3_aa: AWGGGINIQY
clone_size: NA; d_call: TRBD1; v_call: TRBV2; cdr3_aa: ASLWTGNYGYT
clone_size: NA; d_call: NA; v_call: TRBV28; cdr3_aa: ASSFRGPAYEQY
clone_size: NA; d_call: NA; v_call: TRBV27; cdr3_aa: ASSSLDQETQY
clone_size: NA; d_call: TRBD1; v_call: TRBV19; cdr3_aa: ASSAGGAESYNSPLH
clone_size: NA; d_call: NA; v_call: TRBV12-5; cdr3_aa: AGGDIYNSPLH
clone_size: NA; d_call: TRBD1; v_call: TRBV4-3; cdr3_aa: ASSQTVDRGGQPQH
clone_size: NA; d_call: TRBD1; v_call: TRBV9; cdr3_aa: ASSRQGVKKAF
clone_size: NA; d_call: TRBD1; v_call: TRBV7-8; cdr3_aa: ASSLETGGQF
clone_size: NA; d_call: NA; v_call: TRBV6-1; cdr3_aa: ASSQTDTGELF
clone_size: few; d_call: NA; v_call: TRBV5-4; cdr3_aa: ASSSAQGNSPLH
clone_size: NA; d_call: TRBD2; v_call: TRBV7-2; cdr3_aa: ASSLAAGGRNIQY
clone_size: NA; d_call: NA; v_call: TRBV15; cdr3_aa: ATGPGAGELF
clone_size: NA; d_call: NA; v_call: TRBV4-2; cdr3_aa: ASSPRRGDTQY
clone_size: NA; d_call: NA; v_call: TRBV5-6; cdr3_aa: ASSNTGAKNIQY
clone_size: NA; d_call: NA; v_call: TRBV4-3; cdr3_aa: ASSQEVSGSVSPLH
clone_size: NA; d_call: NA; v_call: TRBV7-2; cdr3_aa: ASSSYLWNEQF
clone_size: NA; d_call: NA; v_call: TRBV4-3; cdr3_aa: ASSQDRVSYEQY
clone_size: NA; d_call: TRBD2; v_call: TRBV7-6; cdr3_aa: ASSLLAGPNNEQF